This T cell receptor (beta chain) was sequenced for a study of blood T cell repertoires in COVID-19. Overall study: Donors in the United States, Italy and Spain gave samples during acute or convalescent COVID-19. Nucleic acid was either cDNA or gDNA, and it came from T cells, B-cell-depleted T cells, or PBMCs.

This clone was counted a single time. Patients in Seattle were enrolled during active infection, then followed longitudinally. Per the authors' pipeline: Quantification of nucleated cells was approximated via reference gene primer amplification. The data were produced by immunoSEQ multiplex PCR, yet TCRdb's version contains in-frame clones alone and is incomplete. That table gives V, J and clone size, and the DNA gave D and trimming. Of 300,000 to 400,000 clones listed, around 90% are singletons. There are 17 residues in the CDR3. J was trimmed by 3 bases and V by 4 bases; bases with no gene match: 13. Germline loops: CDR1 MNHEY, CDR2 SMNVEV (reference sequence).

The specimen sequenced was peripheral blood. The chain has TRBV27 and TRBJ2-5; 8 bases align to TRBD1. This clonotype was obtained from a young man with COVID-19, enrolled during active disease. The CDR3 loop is CASSWYTPRDRKETQYF. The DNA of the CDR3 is TGTGCCAGCAGTTGGTACACCCCCCGGGACAGGAAAGAGACCCAGTACTTC.